Below, one T cell receptor beta chain is given with its context. The primer mix had 60 Vbeta and 13 Jbeta primers. Method: immunoSEQ multiplex PCR; TCRdb's copy keeps in-frame clones and lacks some. The sample includes 150,000 to 200,000 clones, 75% to 80% of them seen just once. The data were taken from a study of cytomegalovirus exposure and HLA in healthy donors. The source of this sequence is a young woman in good health and CMV-seropositive. Sequenced: PBMCs.

The CDR3 coding sequence is TGTGCCGGGGGGGATGGGACTAACTATGGCTACACCTTC. Its protein product is CAGGDGTNYGYTF. V and J are TRBV9 and TRBJ1-2, with D perhaps TRBD1 (5 bases). V dropped 10 bases and J dropped 0 bases, with 13 bases sitting between them. CDR3 length: 13 residues. Germline values: CDR1 SGDLS, CDR2 YYNGEE.